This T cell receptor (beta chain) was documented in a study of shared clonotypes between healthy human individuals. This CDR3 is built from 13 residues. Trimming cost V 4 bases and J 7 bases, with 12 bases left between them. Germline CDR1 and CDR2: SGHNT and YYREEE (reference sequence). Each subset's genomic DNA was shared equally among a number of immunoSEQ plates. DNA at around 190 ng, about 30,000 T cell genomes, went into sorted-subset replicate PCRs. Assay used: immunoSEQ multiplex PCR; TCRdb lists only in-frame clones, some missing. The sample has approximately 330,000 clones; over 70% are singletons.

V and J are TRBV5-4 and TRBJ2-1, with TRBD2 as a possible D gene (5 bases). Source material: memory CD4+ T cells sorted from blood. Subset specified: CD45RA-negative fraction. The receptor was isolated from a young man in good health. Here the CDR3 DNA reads TGTGCCAGCAGCACCCTCCCGGGGAATGAGCAGTTCTTC. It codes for CASSTLPGNEQFF.